Presented here are 19 T cell receptor beta chains from one specimen sequenced in a study of T-cell reconstitution after alpha-beta-depleted transplantation in children. Unique molecular identifiers were incorporated when the TCRbeta library was constructed. One entry per CDR3 protein, called by TCRdb with MiXCR from the PCR reads. Seen here are about 200,000 distinct CDR3 sequences, 5% to 7.5% observed once, and the top ten hold 4.5%. The specimen was PBMCs, collected before TCRalphabeta/CD19-depleted stem cell transplant. The receptors come from a girl less than two years old with combined immunodeficiency, due to receive a stem cell transplant.

There are many counts of this clonotype. The chain has TRBV27 and TRBJ2-1; D is ambiguous. Germline values: CDR1 MNHEY, CDR2 SMNVEV (reference sequence). V was pared by 5 bases and J by 7 bases, with 9 bases between. The CDR3 has 12 amino acids. CDR3 loop: CASSPAWNEQFF. CDR3 sequence (DNA): TGTGCCAGCAGTCCCGCGTGGAATGAGCAGTTCTTC.

This clonotype was recorded many times. The chain links TRBV25-1 to TRBJ1-2, with D uncertain. The V end was cut by 1 base, the J end by 10 bases, with 10 bases between. CDR3 length equals 12 residues. Germline V gene lookup returns CDR1 MGHDK and CDR2 SYGVNS. The CDR3 nucleotides read TGTGCCAGCAGTGAATTCGGGATTATCTACACCTTC. Amino acids: CASSEFGIIYTF.

This clonotype was detected ten times or more. The chain has TRBV9 and TRBJ2-1; 11 bases are shared with TRBD2. CDR1 and CDR2 (germline): SGDLS, YYNGEE. CDR3 length: 17 residues. The V segment lost 3 bases and the J segment 3 bases; nucleotides outside the gene matches: 8. This CDR3 is CASSASLGTSGYNEQFF. The CDR3, as DNA: TGTGCCAGCAGCGCCTCCCTGGGGACTAGCGGCTACAATGAGCAGTTCTTC.

In this sample, this clonotype turned up many times. This rearrangement joins TRBV7-9 to TRBJ2-1; the D gene is possibly TRBD1 (6 bases). Germline values: CDR1 SEHNR, CDR2 FQNEAQ (reference sequence). The CDR3 sequence is 15 residues long. V was trimmed by 5 bases and J by 3 bases, leaving 14 bases between them. For the CDR3, the DNA is TGTGCCAGCAGCCCCCCAGGGGTCAACTACAATGAGCAGTTCTTC. Translated, it gives CASSPPGVNYNEQFF.

This clonotype was counted at least ten times. This chain joins TRBV7-2 and TRBJ2-1; 11 bases line up with TRBD2. Looked up from germline, CDR1 is SGHTA and CDR2 is FQGNSA. CDR3 length: 15 amino acids. The junction had 7 bases not matched to a gene; V was cut back by 3 bases and J by 9 bases. The CDR3 is CASSFTSGGSAEQFF. The CDR3 coding sequence is TGTGCCAGCAGCTTTACTAGCGGGGGTTCGGCTGAGCAGTTCTTC.

The rearrangement uses TRBV30 and TRBJ1-6, with 10 bases identical to TRBD1. Germline V gives CDR1 GTSNPN, CDR2 SVGIG (reference sequence). Germline trimming cut 3 bases from V and 6 bases from J; bases unmatched to any gene: 8. The CDR3 is made up of 16 amino acids. For the CDR3, the DNA is TGTGCCTGGAGCGCCCTTCGACAGGGGGCTAATTCACCCCTCCACTTT. Its translation is CAWSALRQGANSPLHF.

This clonotype was seen repeatedly, ten times or more. The chain employs TRBV28 and TRBJ2-2, with TRBD1 matching over 8 bases. J was trimmed by 1 base and V by 7 bases; bases with no gene match: 8. Germline-derived CDR1 and CDR2 are MDHEN and SYDVKM. The length of the CDR3 is 16 residues. In nucleotides, the CDR3 is TGTGCCAGCACCGAAACCGGGACAGGGAACACCGGGGAGCTGTTTTTT. Translated: CASTETGTGNTGELFF. The whole variable domain, filled in from reference TRBV28 and TRBJ2-2, reads DVKVTQSSRYLVKRTGEKVFLECVQDMDHENMFWYRQDPGLGLRLIYFSYDVKMKEKGDIPEGYSVSREKKERFSLILESASTNQTSMYLCASTETGTGNTGELFFGEGSRLTVL.

In its sample, this clonotype was seen many times. The CDR3 region is CSARLSLGDTQYF. The CDR3 nucleotides are TGCAGTGCTCGCCTTTCTCTAGGAGATACGCAGTATTTT. The genes are TRBV20-1 and TRBJ2-3; D ambiguous. The length of the CDR3 is 13 residues. V shed 5 bases and J shed 5 bases, with 14 bases lying between them. Germline V gene sequence: CDR1 DFQATT, CDR2 SNEGSKA (reference sequence).

This clonotype occurred many times. This chain joins TRBV19 and TRBJ2-2, with 9 bases matching TRBD1. This CDR3 spans 15 amino acids. CDR1 and CDR2 from the germline V gene are LNHDA and SQIVND (reference sequence). CDR3 bases: TGTGCAACCAGAGGGGGACAGGGAAACACCGGGGAGCTGTTTTTT. This translates into CATRGGQGNTGELFF.

This clonotype was seen more than once but under ten times. J is TRBJ2-7 and V is TRBV28; tentative D call: TRBD2 (7 bases). Germline CDR1 reads MDHEN; CDR2 reads SYDVKM. Deletions cut 5 bases from V and 3 bases from J, with 26 bases between. The CDR3 is made up of 18 amino acids. The CDR3 loop reads CASSHQRLGRGRLYEQYF. As DNA, the CDR3 is TGTGCCAGCAGTCATCAACGACTAGGGAGGGGGAGACTCTACGAGCAGTACTTC.

This clonotype was picked up a small number of times. A junction boundary mismatches the germline segment, possibly from a read error. The V gene is TRBV20-1, the J gene TRBJ2-1; 8 bases match TRBD2. This CDR3 has 16 amino acids. Germline-derived CDR1 and CDR2 are DFQATT and SNEGSKA (reference sequence). CDR3 region: CCAREAGGLYYNEQFF. The CDR3 DNA sequence: TGCTGTGCTAGAGAGGCGGGGGGCCTTTACTACAATGAGCAGTTCTTC.

This clonotype appeared many times. The J gene is TRBJ2-7, the V gene TRBV28; TRBD1 matches 7 bases. In germline, CDR1 is MDHEN, CDR2 SYDVKM. Losses at the gene ends were 3 bases for V and 5 bases for J; bases not matched to a gene: 25. The CDR3 sequence is 20 residues long. CDR3 residues: CASSFSLFPGQARHPDEQYF. The CDR3 region has the DNA TGTGCCAGCAGTTTCTCCCTATTCCCCGGACAGGCCAGGCATCCCGACGAGCAGTACTTC.

The sample holds one count of this clonotype. A much larger clone differs from this one at a single base, so this may be a read error. It is likely a read error, because the conserved phenylalanine at the end of the CDR3 is missing. This chain connects TRBV10-3 to TRBJ1-2, with D perhaps TRBD1 (6 bases). This CDR3 region has 13 residues. CDR1 is ENHRY, CDR2 SYGVKD, per germline. Trimming left V 10 bases short and J 4 bases short, with 16 bases between. In DNA form, the CDR3 reads TGTGCCACCCTCCCGGGACATCTCTATGGCTACACCTCC. As protein: CATLPGHLYGYTS.

This clonotype has at least ten counts. The rearrangement links TRBV2 to TRBJ2-3; 12 bases agree with TRBD2. The CDR3 is 16 amino acids. The junction had 2 bases not matched to a gene; V was cut back by 4 bases and J by 0 bases. Germline CDR1 is SNHLY and CDR2 is FYNNEI. CDR3 residues: CASSGGTSGSTDTQYF. The CDR3 DNA follows: TGTGCCAGCAGTGGCGGGACTAGCGGGAGCACAGATACGCAGTATTTT.

The chain is built from TRBV18 and TRBJ1-1; D gene unclear. Per the germline V gene, CDR1 is KGHSH and CDR2 is LQKENI. V shed 6 bases and J shed 4 bases, with 21 bases lying between them. The CDR3 has 16 amino acids. The DNA for the CDR3 is TGTGCCAGCTCGCTCCAGGCTGCAGGTGAAGGCACTGAAGCTTTCTTT. It specifies CASSLQAAGEGTEAFF.

Many counts were recorded for this clonotype. The chain combines TRBV29-1 with TRBJ2-7, with TRBD2 as a possible D gene (5 bases). Trimming removed 6 bases at V and 2 bases at J, with 11 bases between. The CDR3 loop spans 12 amino acids. Germline V gives CDR1 SQVTM, CDR2 ANQGSEA. DNA for the CDR3: TGCAGCGTAGGACTTTCCCCCTACGAGCAGTACTTC. Its protein is CSVGLSPYEQYF.

This clonotype was detected many times. The rearrangement links TRBV2 to TRBJ2-7; D not certain. Trimming removed 0 bases at V and 5 bases at J, with 8 bases between. Germline V gene sequence: CDR1 SNHLY, CDR2 FYNNEI. This CDR3 is built from 13 residues. CDR3 loop: CASSEASGHEQYF. The CDR3 DNA is TGTGCCAGCAGTGAAGCGTCGGGTCACGAGCAGTACTTC. Looking up the rest from reference TRBV2 and TRBJ2-7 gives the full variable domain: EPEVTQTPSHQVTQMGQEVILRCVPISNHLYFYWYRQILGQKVEFLVSFYNNEISEKSEIFDDQFSVERPDGSNFTLKIRSTKLEDSAMYFCASSEASGHEQYFGPGTRLTVT.

There are many counts of this clonotype. The genes are TRBV7-2 and TRBJ2-7; D is unresolved. CDR3 length equals 13 residues. V lost 1 base and J lost 3, with 7 bases in between. Germline CDR1 and CDR2: SGHTA and FQGNSA. The CDR3 loop reads CASSLEDGYEQYF. CDR3 DNA sequence: TGTGCCAGCAGCTTAGAGGACGGCTACGAGCAGTACTTC.

This chain links TRBV24-1 with TRBJ2-1, with D maybe TRBD1 (5 bases). The CDR3 contains 15 residues. Germline loops: CDR1 KGHDR, CDR2 SFDVKD. The V end lost 3 bases, the J end lost 5 bases, and 13 bases lay between the germline ends. The CDR3 nucleotides are TGTGCCACCAGTGATGTACCTAGACAGAACAATGAGCAGTTCTTC. Translating gives CATSDVPRQNNEQFF.